The rows below give T cell receptor beta chains drawn from one sample of a study of regulatory T cells in long-lasting Graves disease. TCRdb itself ran the multiplex PCR reads through MiXCR, one entry per CDR3 protein. The sample records 550,000 to 700,000 distinct CDR3 sequences, around 15% being singletons. The same specimen was also included in a second study, on T cells in Graves' hyperthyroidism and ophthalmopathy.

The specimen was peripheral blood mononuclear cells (PBMCs), collected at new diagnosis, from a patient treated with antithyroid drugs. The origin of the receptors is a young man with Graves disease. The conserved cysteine and the conserved F or W are not part of the CDR3 here. D genes are given only for firm matches.

CDR3	D	V	J
ASSQWGQDQPQH	NA	TRBV18	TRBJ1-5
ASGLGQGGMDTQY	NA	TRBV12-5	TRBJ2-3
ASSFLGGRAPNEQF	NA	TRBV9	TRBJ2-1
ASGLYLHEQY	NA	TRBV12-5	TRBJ2-7
ASSFPIDRARTEAF	TRBD1	TRBV7-9	TRBJ1-1
SARLREVQGTDTQY	TRBD2	TRBV20-1	TRBJ2-3
ASSPSTPGGRLYNEQF	TRBD2	TRBV19	TRBJ2-1
ASSQFARTGQETQY	NA	TRBV4-1	TRBJ2-5
SARVTGFNQPQH	NA	TRBV20-1	TRBJ1-5
ASSKSGYNEQF	NA	TRBV2	TRBJ2-1
SAPPPSGRDYNEQF	TRBD2	TRBV20-1	TRBJ2-1
AISETGQEQY	NA	TRBV10-3	TRBJ2-7
SAPGGHGYT	TRBD1	TRBV20-1	TRBJ1-2
SARDTGGWRSTEAF	NA	TRBV20-1	TRBJ1-1
ASSLQGGPYNEQF	NA	TRBV7-3	TRBJ2-1
ASSSLYVNTIY	NA	TRBV28	TRBJ1-3
ASSEARDRGSPLH	TRBD1	TRBV2	TRBJ1-6
SVRGQRTYNEQF	NA	TRBV29-1	TRBJ2-1
ASSIGQLNQPQH	NA	TRBV19	TRBJ1-5
ASSSGTNAREQY	NA	TRBV5-1	TRBJ2-7
SAPSGDAYNEQF	TRBD2	TRBV20-1	TRBJ2-1
ASSQSPGLDYEQY	NA	TRBV14	TRBJ2-7
ASSLGSARYSGNTIY	NA	TRBV5-6	TRBJ1-3
ASSNTPDEQF	NA	TRBV27	TRBJ2-1
ASSPQDGNQPQH	NA	TRBV18	TRBJ1-5
ASSGTSGRPLEQY	TRBD2	TRBV28	TRBJ2-7
ASSFSGYYEQY	NA	TRBV12-3/TRBV12-4	TRBJ2-7
ASSSSSNQPQH	NA	TRBV12-3/TRBV12-4	TRBJ1-5
ASSRTSGRGSGANVLT	TRBD2	TRBV28	TRBJ2-6
ASSSLGRSSRKASYEQY	NA	TRBV11-2	TRBJ2-7
ASSAGIAGAYEQY	TRBD2	TRBV9	TRBJ2-7
ASSFGTGTYNEQF	TRBD1	TRBV27	TRBJ2-1
ASSGNPDGRTDTQY	NA	TRBV9	TRBJ2-3
ASSVEGGVGYGYT	NA	TRBV9	TRBJ1-2
ASSEFSGSSYNSPLH	NA	TRBV6-2/TRBV6-3	TRBJ1-6
ASSTLLGQGARELF	TRBD1	TRBV19	TRBJ2-2
ASRYAGQGNTGELF	TRBD1	TRBV5-1	TRBJ2-2
ASSIIWAGSSYAF	NA	TRBV19	TRBJ1-1
ASSLEGQGTYEQY	TRBD1	TRBV5-1	TRBJ2-7
ASSPGFYGYT	NA	TRBV2	TRBJ1-2
SARVAGVNQPQH	NA	TRBV20-1	TRBJ1-5
ASSLRTAASYEQY	NA	TRBV5-1	TRBJ2-7
ASSFSGGRPTDTQY	TRBD2	TRBV27	TRBJ2-3
ASSFRGYGYGYT	NA	TRBV7-9	TRBJ1-2
SAREGMSYEQY	NA	TRBV20-1	TRBJ2-7
ASSLSAGPYGYT	NA	TRBV11-2	TRBJ1-2